A single sample is the source of the 7 T cell receptor beta chains below, sequenced in a study of cytomegalovirus exposure and HLA in healthy donors. The PCR contained 60 Vbeta and 13 Jbeta primers. Some clones are missing from TCRdb's copy, which holds only in-frame ones; the method was immunoSEQ multiplex PCR. The profile covers 150,000 to 200,000 clones, with 70% to 90% appearing a single time and 1.5% to 2% taken by the ten largest. The sample comprised PBMCs. Receptor source: a woman in her late teens or twenties in good health and CMV-seronegative.

This chain joins TRBV10-1 and TRBJ2-5; D may be TRBD2 (5 bases). The DNA end is more similar to TRBJ2-7, so the J call may be wrong. Per the germline V gene, CDR1 is WNHNN and CDR2 is SYGVQD (reference sequence). The CDR3 runs 20 residues. CDR3 sequence reads: CASARRNRRYCTPSDHEQYF. The CDR3 bases are TGCGCCAGCGCGCGACGAAACCGGAGGTACTGTACACCTTCGGACCACGAGCAGTACTTC.

The chain's CDR3 is CASGQGEAFF. In DNA form, the CDR3 reads TGTGCCAGTGGCCAGGGGGAAGCTTTCTTT. The chain carries TRBV19 and TRBJ1-1; TRBD1 might be the D (6 bases). The CDR3 is 10 amino acids. V gave up 8 bases and J gave up 8 bases, with 9 bases separating them. The germline gives CDR1 LNHDA, CDR2 SQIVND (reference sequence).

The chain carries TRBV2 and TRBJ2-1; 8 nucleotides match TRBD1. CDR3 length equals 14 residues. J gave up 5 bases and V 10 bases, and 10 bases lay outside the gene matches. Germline lookup yields CDR1 SNHLY and CDR2 FYNNEI. Here the CDR3 reads CAILPRDRNNEQFF. CDR3 sequence (DNA): TGTGCCATCCTGCCGCGGGACAGGAACAATGAGCAGTTCTTC. The whole variable domain, remainder taken from reference TRBV2 and TRBJ2-1, is EPEVTQTPSHQVTQMGQEVILRCVPISNHLYFYWYRQILGQKVEFLVSFYNNEISEKSEIFDDQFSVERPDGSNFTLKIRSTKLEDSAMYFCAILPRDRNNEQFFGPGTRLTVL.

Turning to this clone: One junction end does not reproduce the germline sequence, and a read error may be involved. This chain links TRBV2 with TRBJ1-2; weak D call: TRBD1 (5 bases). The germline CDR1 and CDR2 sequences are SNHLY and FYNNEI. The CDR3 has 10 amino acids. CDR3 DNA sequence: TGTGCCAGCAGTGCGACAGTCTCCAACTTC. It specifies CASSATVSNF.

As regards this clone: A read error may account for a junction end that differs from germline. The rearrangement links TRBV7-7 to TRBJ1-5; TRBD1 aligns across 11 bases. This CDR3 contains 19 residues. CDR1 is SSHAT, CDR2 FNYEAQ, per germline (reference sequence). CDR3 sequence reads: CASSLAWTGGPRSNQPQHF. The CDR3 DNA reads TGTGCTAGCAGCTTAGCTTGGACAGGGGGCCCCCGTAGCAATCAGCCCCAGCATTTT.

The chain joins TRBV11-2 to TRBJ2-1; 11 nucleotides match TRBD2. Losses at the gene ends were 3 bases for V and 7 bases for J; bases not matched to a gene: 8. The germline CDR1 and CDR2 sequences are SGHAT and FQNNGV. The CDR3 runs to 16 residues. CDR3 nucleotide sequence: TGTGCCAGCAGCTTTCCGGGACTAGCGGCCTGGAATGAGCAGTTCTTC. Translating gives CASSFPGLAAWNEQFF.

The chain joins TRBV30 to TRBJ1-3; D unresolved. In germline, CDR1 is GTSNPN, CDR2 SVGIG (reference sequence). Trimming took off 1 base at V and 4 bases at J, with 17 bases between the two ends. The CDR3 contains 16 residues. CDR3 region: CAWSGFLWERGNTIYF. CDR3 in DNA: TGTGCCTGGAGTGGGTTCTTGTGGGAGAGAGGAAACACCATATATTTT. The variable domain in full, completed from reference TRBV30 and TRBJ1-3, reads SQTIHQWPATLVQPVGSPLSLECTVEGTSNPNLYWYRQAAGRGLQLLFYSVGIGQISSEVPQNLSASRPQDRQFILSSKKLLLSDSGFYLCAWSGFLWERGNTIYFGEGSWLTVV.